These 9 T cell receptor beta chains came from one sample sequenced in a study of cytomegalovirus exposure and HLA in healthy donors. The PCR ran on 60 Vbeta and 13 Jbeta primers. Using immunoSEQ multiplex PCR, the repertoire was profiled, and TCRdb retains in-frame clones only, with some absent. The sample consists of 150,000 to 250,000 clones, roughly 78% of them appearing once. Sequencing input: PBMCs. These TCRs come from a woman younger than 45 in good health and CMV-seropositive.

V usage is TRBV19 and J usage is TRBJ1-2; maybe TRBD1 (5 bases). Germline V gene data show CDR1 as LNHDA and CDR2 as SQIVND (reference sequence). Trimming removed 3 bases at V and 0 bases at J, with 17 bases between. This CDR3 is 17 amino acids long. The CDR3 DNA is TGTGCCAGTAGTATCCTCGGGCAGGGCCCTCCTAACTATGGCTACACCTTC. Amino acids: CASSILGQGPPNYGYTF.

The chain combines TRBV5-1 with TRBJ2-3; 13 positions match TRBD2. The CDR3 is 18 amino acids. CDR1 SGHRS and CDR2 YFSETQ come from the germline V gene. V trimming: 0 bases; J trimming: 2 bases; junction bases outside the gene matches: 6. The CDR3 here is CASSLGAGTSGNTDTQYF. CDR3 DNA: TGCGCCAGCAGCTTGGGGGCCGGGACTAGCGGGAACACAGATACGCAGTATTTT.

This chain links TRBV19 with TRBJ1-2, with D unresolved. The CDR3 consists of 12 residues. The ends were cut back, 1 base at V and 6 bases at J, with 6 bases in the middle. Germline V gene sequence: CDR1 LNHDA, CDR2 SQIVND (reference sequence). This chain's CDR3 is CASSIGRDGYTF. The CDR3 DNA follows: TGTGCCAGTAGTATAGGGAGGGATGGCTACACCTTC.

The CDR3 sequence: CASSWTGDTGELFF. The CDR3 DNA sequence: TGCGCCAGCAGCTGGACAGGGGACACCGGGGAGCTGTTTTTT. This sequence joins TRBV5-1 and TRBJ2-2, with TRBD1 matching over 9 bases. Losses at the gene ends were 3 bases for V and 3 bases for J; bases not matched to a gene: 0. Germline V lookup: CDR1 SGHRS, CDR2 YFSETQ. CDR3 size: 14 residues. The variable domain in full, completed from reference TRBV5-1 and TRBJ2-2, reads KAGVTQTPRYLIKTRGQQVTLSCSPISGHRSVSWYQQTPGQGLQFLFEYFSETQRNKGNFPGRFSGRQFSNSRSEMNVSTLELGDSALYLCASSWTGDTGELFFGEGSRLTVL.

DNA of the CDR3: TGTGCCAGCAGCCCTCGGGGGGCCCCAAACACCATATATTTT. Translated: CASSPRGAPNTIYF. The chain couples TRBV7-2 to TRBJ1-3, with D perhaps matching TRBD1 (6 bases). Deletions cut 5 bases from V and 6 bases from J, with 14 bases between. There are 14 residues in the CDR3. Germline assignment: CDR1 SGHTA and CDR2 FQGNSA. The variable domain in full, completed from reference TRBV7-2 and TRBJ1-3, reads GAGVSQSPSNKVTEKGKDVELRCDPISGHTALYWYRQSLGQGLEFLIYFQGNSAPDKSGLPSDRFSAERTGGSVSTLTIQRTQQEDSAVYLCASSPRGAPNTIYFGEGSWLTVV.

This chain uses TRBV4-1 with TRBJ2-2; 10 bases fit TRBD1. From germline, CDR1 is MGHRA and CDR2 YSYEKL. J lost 5 bases, V lost 4 bases, and 16 bases had no gene match. The CDR3 covers 19 residues. DNA for the CDR3: TGCGCCAGCAGCCCAATTGGACAAGGACAGGGGGTTCTTACCGGGGAGCTGTTTTTT. Residues: CASSPIGQGQGVLTGELFF.

This chain joins TRBV10-3 and TRBJ1-4; D is undetermined. CDR1 and CDR2 (germline): ENHRY, SYGVKD. This CDR3 spans 15 amino acids. V lost 5 bases and J 0 bases, leaving 10 bases between the germline ends. The CDR3 region has the DNA TGTGCCATCAGTCGCAGGAGGACAACTAATGAAAAACTGTTTTTT. It translates to CAISRRRTTNEKLFF.

This chain joins TRBV5-1 and TRBJ2-5; TRBD2 aligns across 7 bases. The CDR3 sequence is 16 residues long. The J segment lost 4 bases and the V segment lost 6 bases, leaving 15 bases of the junction unmatched. Per the germline V gene, CDR1 is SGHRS and CDR2 is YFSETQ. The CDR3 bases are TGCGCCAGCAACCCCGGGACTACCCCCCGGGGAGAGACCCAGTACTTC. Its protein product is CASNPGTTPRGETQYF. Combining the CDR3 with reference TRBV5-1 and TRBJ2-5 gives the whole variable domain KAGVTQTPRYLIKTRGQQVTLSCSPISGHRSVSWYQQTPGQGLQFLFEYFSETQRNKGNFPGRFSGRQFSNSRSEMNVSTLELGDSALYLCASNPGTTPRGETQYFGPGTRLLVL.

The chain uses TRBV25-1 and TRBJ2-1; no clear D. Germline CDR1 reads MGHDK; CDR2 reads SYGVNS. The V end was cut by 4 bases, the J end by 0 bases, with 4 bases between. The CDR3 loop spans 13 amino acids. This CDR3 reads CASSGSSYNEQFF. Here the CDR3 DNA reads TGTGCCAGCAGTGGGAGCTCCTACAATGAGCAGTTCTTC. Full variable domain (outside the CDR3, taken from reference TRBV25-1 and TRBJ2-1): EADIYQTPRYLVIGTGKKITLECSQTMGHDKMYWYQQDPGMELHLIHYSYGVNSTEKGDLSSESTVSRIRTEHFPLTLESARPSHTSQYLCASSGSSYNEQFFGPGTRLTVL.